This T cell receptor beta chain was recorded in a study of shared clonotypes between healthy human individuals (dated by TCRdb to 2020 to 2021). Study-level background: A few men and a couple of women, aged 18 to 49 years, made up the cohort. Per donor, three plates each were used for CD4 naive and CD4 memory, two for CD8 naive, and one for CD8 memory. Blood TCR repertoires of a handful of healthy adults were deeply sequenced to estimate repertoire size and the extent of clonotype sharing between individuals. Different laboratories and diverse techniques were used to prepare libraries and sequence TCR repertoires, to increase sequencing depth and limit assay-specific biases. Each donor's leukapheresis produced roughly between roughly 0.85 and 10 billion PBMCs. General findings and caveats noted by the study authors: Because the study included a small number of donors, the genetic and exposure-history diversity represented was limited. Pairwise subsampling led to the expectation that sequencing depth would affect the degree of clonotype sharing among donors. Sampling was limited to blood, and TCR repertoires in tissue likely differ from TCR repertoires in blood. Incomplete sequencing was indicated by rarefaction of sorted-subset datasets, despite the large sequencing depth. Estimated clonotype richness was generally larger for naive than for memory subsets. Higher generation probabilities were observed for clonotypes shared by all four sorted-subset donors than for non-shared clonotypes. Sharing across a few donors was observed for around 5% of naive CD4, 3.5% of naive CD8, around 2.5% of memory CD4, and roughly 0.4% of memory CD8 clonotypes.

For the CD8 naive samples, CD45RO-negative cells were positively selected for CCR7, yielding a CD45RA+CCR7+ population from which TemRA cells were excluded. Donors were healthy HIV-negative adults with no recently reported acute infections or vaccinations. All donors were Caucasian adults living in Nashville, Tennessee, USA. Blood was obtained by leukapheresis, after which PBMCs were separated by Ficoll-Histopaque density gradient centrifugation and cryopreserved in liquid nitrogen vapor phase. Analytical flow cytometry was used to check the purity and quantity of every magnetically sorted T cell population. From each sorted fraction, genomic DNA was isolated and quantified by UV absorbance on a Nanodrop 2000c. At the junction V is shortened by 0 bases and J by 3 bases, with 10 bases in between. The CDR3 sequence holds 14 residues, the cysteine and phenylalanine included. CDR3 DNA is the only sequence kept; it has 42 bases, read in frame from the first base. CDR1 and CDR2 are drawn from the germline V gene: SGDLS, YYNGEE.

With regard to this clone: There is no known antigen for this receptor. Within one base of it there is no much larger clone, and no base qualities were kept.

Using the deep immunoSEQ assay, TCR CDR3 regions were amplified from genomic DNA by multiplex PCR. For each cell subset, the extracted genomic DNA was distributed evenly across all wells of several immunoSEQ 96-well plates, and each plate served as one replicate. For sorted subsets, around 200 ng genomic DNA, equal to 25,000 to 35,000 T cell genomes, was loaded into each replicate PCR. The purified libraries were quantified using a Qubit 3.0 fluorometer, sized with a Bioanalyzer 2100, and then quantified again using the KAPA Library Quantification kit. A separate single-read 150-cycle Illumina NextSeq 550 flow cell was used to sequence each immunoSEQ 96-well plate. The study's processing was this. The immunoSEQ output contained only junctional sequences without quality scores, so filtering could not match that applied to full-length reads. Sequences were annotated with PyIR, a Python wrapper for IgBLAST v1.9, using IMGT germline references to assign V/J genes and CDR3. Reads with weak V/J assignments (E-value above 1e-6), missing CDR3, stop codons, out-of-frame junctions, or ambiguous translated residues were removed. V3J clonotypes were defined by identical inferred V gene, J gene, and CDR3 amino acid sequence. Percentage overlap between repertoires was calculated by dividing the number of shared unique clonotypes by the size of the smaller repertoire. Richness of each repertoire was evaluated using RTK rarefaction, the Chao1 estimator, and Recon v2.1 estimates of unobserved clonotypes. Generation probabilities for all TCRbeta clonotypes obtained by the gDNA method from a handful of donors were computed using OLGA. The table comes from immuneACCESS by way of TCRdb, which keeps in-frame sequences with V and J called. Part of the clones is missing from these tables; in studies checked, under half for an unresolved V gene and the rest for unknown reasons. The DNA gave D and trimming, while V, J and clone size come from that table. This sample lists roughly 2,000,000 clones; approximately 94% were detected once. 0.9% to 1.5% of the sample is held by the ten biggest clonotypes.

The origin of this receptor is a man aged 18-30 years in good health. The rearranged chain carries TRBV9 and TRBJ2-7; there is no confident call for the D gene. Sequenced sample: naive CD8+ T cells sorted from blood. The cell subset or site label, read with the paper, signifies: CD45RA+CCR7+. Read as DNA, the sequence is TGTGCCAGCAGCGTAGCGGCAACCAGCTACGAGCAGTACTTC. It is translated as CASSVAATSYEQYF.